This TCR beta chain came from a study of regulatory T cells in long-lasting Graves disease. Time point given: newly diagnosed GD, antithyroid drugs for less than 3 months. PBMCs provided the RNA from which the TCR library was made. Diagnosing Graves' disease relied on the American Thyroid Association guidelines. To make TCR beta libraries, researchers used iRepertoire HTBI primers and Arm-PCR of CDR3 regions. In the source study's methods: In the combined samples, roughly 60 TRBV and 14 TRBJ segments were identified. Each CDR3 protein is one row after TCRdb ran MiXCR on the multiplex PCR reads. The V and J calls were determined by TCRdb, not by the authors. This sample has 350,000 to 500,000 distinct CDR3 sequences, with 14% found just once. V gave up 4 bases and J gave up 4 bases; unmatched junction bases: 9. Looked up from germline, CDR1 is MNHEY and CDR2 is SVGEGT. The CDR3 loop spans 16 amino acids.

This clonotype occurred a few times. The target antigen is unknown. Study findings and constraints: Accuracy was possibly reduced by small sample size. Favored gene segments in persistent disease were TRBV28, TRBJ1-2 and TRBJ2-5.

These data were also reused for a study on T cells in Graves' hyperthyroidism and ophthalmopathy.

This clonotype was sampled from a woman aged 50 to 60 with Graves disease. This sequence joins TRBV6-2 or TRBV6-3 and TRBJ2-3, with 9 bases matching TRBD1. This specimen consisted of peripheral blood mononuclear cells (PBMCs), obtained at new diagnosis, from a patient treated with antithyroid drugs. The CDR3 nucleotides read TGTGCCAGCAGTTTTTCCGGGACAGGGTGGGCAGATACGCAGTATTTT. Protein: CASSFSGTGWADTQYF.